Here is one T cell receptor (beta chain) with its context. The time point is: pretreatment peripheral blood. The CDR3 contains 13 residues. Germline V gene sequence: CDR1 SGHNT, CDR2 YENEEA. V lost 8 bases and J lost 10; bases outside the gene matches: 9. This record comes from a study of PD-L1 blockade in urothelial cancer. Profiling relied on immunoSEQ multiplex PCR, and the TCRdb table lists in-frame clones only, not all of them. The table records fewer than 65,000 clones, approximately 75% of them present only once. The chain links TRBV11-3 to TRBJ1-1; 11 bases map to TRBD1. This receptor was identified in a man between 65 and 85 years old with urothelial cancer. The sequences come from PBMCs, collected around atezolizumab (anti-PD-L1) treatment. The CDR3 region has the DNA TGTGCCAGCGGCGGACAGGGGGCGCATGGAGCTTTCTTT. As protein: CASGGQGAHGAFF.